What follows is one TCR beta chain and its context. Its antigen is as yet unknown. Donors were all healthy Caucasians. V lost 6 bases, J lost 0 bases, and 9 bases lay in between. The CDR3 length is 12 residues. Germline-derived CDR1 and CDR2 are DFQATT and SNEGSKA (reference sequence). This specimen comes from a study of identical twins. Study-wide results and limits: The authors drew conclusions from cross-sectional statistical analysis rather than following the same donors.

TCRdb recomputed calls from the 5' RACE reads with MiXCR, one row per CDR3 protein. The sample consists of some 560,000 distinct CDR3 sequences, more than 9% of them appearing once. These data also formed part of another study, on yellow fever vaccine responses in identical twins.

The V and J genes are TRBV20-1 and TRBJ2-7; D remains ambiguous. The sample was PBMCs. The TCR originated in a woman aged 18-30 years in good health. CDR3 nucleotide sequence: TGCAGTGCCTCGCCAGCCTCCTACGAGCAGTACTTC. Protein product: CSASPASYEQYF.